This TCR beta chain was identified during a study of shared clonotypes between healthy human individuals. The assay was immunoSEQ multiplex PCR, and TCRdb's table has in-frame clones only and misses some. Here the sample spans 550,000 to 600,000 clones, roughly four fifths being singletons. V was shortened by 0 bases and J by 0 bases, with 9 bases between the two germline ends. Germline CDR1 and CDR2: SGHRS and YFSETQ. This CDR3 has 15 amino acids. The sequenced sample consisted of PBMCs. The receptor was derived from a middle-aged woman in good health. Some clones in this sample may be carry-over from other donors' samples. This rearrangement joins TRBV5-1 to TRBJ1-1; D gene ambiguous. CDR3 region: CASSLDPRLNTEAFF. The CDR3 coding sequence is TGCGCCAGCAGCTTGGATCCACGATTGAACACTGAAGCTTTCTTT.